This T cell receptor (beta chain) was recorded in a study of monozygotic twins with inflammatory bowel disease. A total RNA quantity of roughly 3,300 ng went into each TCR library. Eight separate reactions per sample yielded the cDNA. No DNA is given; TCRdb re-called the 5' RACE reads and lists each CDR3 protein once. Here the sample table reports 110,000 or so distinct CDR3 sequences. Points from the study as a whole: The study supported no single strong signal or clonotype linked to IBD.

Blood was drawn once per donor, and each sample measured 2 to 3 ml. The CDR3 has 13 residues. Turning to this clonotype: The antigen remains unidentified.

The sequenced sample was blood. The receptor's source is a human donor with ulcerative colitis or Crohn's disease, or a healthy co-twin of an affected twin (not recorded which). The chain recombines TRBV12-3 or TRBV12-4 with TRBJ1-1; TCRdb's assignment of TRBD1 cannot be checked, as there is no DNA. The CDR3: CASFVGGDTEAFF.